Given below is one T cell receptor (beta chain) in context. Patients with autoimmune history or systemic immunosuppression were excluded. Researchers took blood at baseline, on cycle 4 day 1, and on cycle 7 day 1. This CDR3 is built from 15 residues. V lost 5 bases, J lost 3 bases, and 19 bases lay in between. The germline CDR1 and CDR2 sequences are SQVTM and ANQGSEA. The data belong to a study of OX40 agonist ivuxolimab in advanced cancers. Study at large: Those treated in dose escalation had hepatocellular carcinoma, melanoma, renal cell cancer or head and neck cancer.

The assay was immunoSEQ multiplex PCR, and TCRdb's table has in-frame clones only and misses some. The sample records around 62,000 clones, 80% to 90% being singletons. The TCR originated in an adult with an advanced solid tumor such as melanoma, head and neck, liver or kidney cancer. The specimen comprised CD4+ or CD8+ T cells sorted from blood, sampled in a trial of the OX40 agonist ivuxolimab. The genes are TRBV29-1 and TRBJ1-2; a weak D match, TRBD1 (6 bases). As DNA, the CDR3 is TGCAGCGTTCCCTCGAGGGGGGGCGCGGACTATGGCTACACCTTC. Translation: CSVPSRGGADYGYTF.